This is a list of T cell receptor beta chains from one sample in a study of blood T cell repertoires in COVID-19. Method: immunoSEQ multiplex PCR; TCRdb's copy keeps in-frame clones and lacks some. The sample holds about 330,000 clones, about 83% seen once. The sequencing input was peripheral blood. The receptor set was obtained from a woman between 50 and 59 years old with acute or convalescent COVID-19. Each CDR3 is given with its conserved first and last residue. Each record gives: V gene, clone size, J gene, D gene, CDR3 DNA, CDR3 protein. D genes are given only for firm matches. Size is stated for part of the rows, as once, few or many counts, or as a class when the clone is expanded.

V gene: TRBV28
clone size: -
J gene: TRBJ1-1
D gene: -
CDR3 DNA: TGTGCCAGCACCCGAAGGGGGGGTCCGAACACTGAAGCTTTCTTT
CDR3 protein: CASTRRGGPNTEAFF

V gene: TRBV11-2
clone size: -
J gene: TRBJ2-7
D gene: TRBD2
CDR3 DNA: TGTGCCAGCAGCTTAATCCGAACGCGGGAGGGCCATAGCGAGCAGTACTTC
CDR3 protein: CASSLIRTREGHSEQYF

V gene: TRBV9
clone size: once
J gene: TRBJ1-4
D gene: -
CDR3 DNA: TGTGCCAGCAGCGCGACAAGGGGGATTATAGAAAAACTGTTTTTT
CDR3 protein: CASSATRGIIEKLFF

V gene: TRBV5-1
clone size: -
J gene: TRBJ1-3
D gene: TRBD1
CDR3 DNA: TGCGCCAGCAGCTTCGGAGACAGGGGCTCAGGAAACACCATATATTTT
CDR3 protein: CASSFGDRGSGNTIYF

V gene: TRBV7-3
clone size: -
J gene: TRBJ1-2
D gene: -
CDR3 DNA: TGTGCCAGCAGCCCGACCGGGACAAGCGGCTACACCTTC
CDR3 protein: CASSPTGTSGYTF

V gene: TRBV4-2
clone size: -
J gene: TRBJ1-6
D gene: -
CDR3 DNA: TGTGCCAGCAGCCAATTCTCGGGGGGTACGGATAATTCACCCCTCCACTTT
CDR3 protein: CASSQFSGGTDNSPLHF

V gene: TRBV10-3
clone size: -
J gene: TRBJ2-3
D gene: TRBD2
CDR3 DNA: TGTGCCACTCAGACTAGCGGGAGACCAGATACGCAGTATTTT
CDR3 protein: CATQTSGRPDTQYF

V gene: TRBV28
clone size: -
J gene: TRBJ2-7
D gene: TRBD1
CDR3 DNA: TGTGCCAGCCGGGACAGGGACTACGAGCAGTACTTC
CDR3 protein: CASRDRDYEQYF

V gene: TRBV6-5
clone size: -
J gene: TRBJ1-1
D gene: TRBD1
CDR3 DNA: TGTGCCAGCAACAAAGACAGGGCGAACACTGAAGCTTTCTTT
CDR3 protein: CASNKDRANTEAFF

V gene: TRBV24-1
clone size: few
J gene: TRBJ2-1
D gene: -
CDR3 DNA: TGTGCCACCAGTGATTCCGCGACATACTCCTACAATGAGCAGTTCTTC
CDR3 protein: CATSDSATYSYNEQFF

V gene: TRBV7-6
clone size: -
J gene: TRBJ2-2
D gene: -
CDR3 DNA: TGTGCCAGCAGCCCGGGACAGAACACCGGGGAGCTGTTTTTT
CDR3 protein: CASSPGQNTGELFF

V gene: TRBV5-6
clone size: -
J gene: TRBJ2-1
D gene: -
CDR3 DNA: TGTGCCAGCAGCGACGGGAGTTTGACTTTTGAGCAGTTCTTC
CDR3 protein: CASSDGSLTFEQFF

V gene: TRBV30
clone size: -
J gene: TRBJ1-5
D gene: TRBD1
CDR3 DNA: TGTGCCTGGAGTGTAGGGGGCAGCAATCAGCCCCAGCATTTT
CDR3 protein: CAWSVGGSNQPQHF

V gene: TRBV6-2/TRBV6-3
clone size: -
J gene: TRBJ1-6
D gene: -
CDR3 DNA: TGTGCCAGCAGTTACATGGAGTTATATAATTCACCCCTCCACTTT
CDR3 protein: CASSYMELYNSPLHF

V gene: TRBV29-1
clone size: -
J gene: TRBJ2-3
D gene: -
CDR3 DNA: TGCAGCGTTGAAGATCAGTCAGATACGCAGTATTTT
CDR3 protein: CSVEDQSDTQYF

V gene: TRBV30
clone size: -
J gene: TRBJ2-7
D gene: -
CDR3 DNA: TGTGCCTGGAGAAGATCAGGGTCGGGTTACGAGCAGTACTTC
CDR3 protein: CAWRRSGSGYEQYF

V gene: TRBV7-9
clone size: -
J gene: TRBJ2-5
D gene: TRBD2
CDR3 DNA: TGTGCCAGCATCAAGGACCGCGGGAGGGCCCAAGGGGAGACCCAGTACTTC
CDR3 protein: CASIKDRGRAQGETQYF

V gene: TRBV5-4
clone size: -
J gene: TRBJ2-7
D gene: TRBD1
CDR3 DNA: TGTGCCAGCAGCCCGACAGGGGGCCGGTCCTACGAGCAGTACTTC
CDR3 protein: CASSPTGGRSYEQYF

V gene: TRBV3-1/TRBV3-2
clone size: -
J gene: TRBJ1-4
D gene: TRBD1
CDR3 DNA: TGTGCCAGCAGCCAAGGGGAAGGGACAGGGTACGAAAAACTGTTTTTT
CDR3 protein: CASSQGEGTGYEKLFF

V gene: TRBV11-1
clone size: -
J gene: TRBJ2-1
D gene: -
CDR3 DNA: TGTGCCAGCAGCAGCCCGGGGGTAGGCTCCTACAATGAGCAGTTCTTC
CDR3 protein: CASSSPGVGSYNEQFF

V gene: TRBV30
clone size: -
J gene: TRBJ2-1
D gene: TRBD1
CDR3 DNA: TGTGCCTGGAGGGGGACAGGACCGAGCTCCTACAATGAGCAGTTCTTC
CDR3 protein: CAWRGTGPSSYNEQFF

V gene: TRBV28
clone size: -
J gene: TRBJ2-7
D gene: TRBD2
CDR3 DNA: TGTGCCAGCACTGTAGCGGGAGGAGGCTTCGAGCAGTACTTC
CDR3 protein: CASTVAGGGFEQYF

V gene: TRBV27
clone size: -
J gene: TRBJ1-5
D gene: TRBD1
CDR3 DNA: TGTGCCAGCAGTCGACAGGGTAGTGGCAATCAGCCCCAGCATTTT
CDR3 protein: CASSRQGSGNQPQHF

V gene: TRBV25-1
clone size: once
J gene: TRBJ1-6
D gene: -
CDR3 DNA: TGTGCCAGCAGTGAGACACGGGCAGGGGCCTTGCGTTCACCCCTCCACTTT
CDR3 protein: CASSETRAGALRSPLHF

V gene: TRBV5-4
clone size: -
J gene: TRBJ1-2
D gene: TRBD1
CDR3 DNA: TGTGCCAGCAGCCCCGGGACAGGGGCTAACTATGGCTACACCTTC
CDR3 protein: CASSPGTGANYGYTF

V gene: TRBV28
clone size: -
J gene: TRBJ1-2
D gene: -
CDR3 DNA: TGTGCCAGCAGTTCAACACGAACCGGACAGATTAACTATGGCTACACCTTC
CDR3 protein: CASSSTRTGQINYGYTF

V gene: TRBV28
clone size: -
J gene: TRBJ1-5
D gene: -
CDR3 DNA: TGTGCCAGCAGTCCCCCGAGCAATCAGCCCCAGCATTTT
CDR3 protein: CASSPPSNQPQHF

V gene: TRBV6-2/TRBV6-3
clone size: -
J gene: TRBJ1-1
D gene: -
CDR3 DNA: TGTGCCAGCAGTTACTCGAGGGGGGGACCTATAAACACTGAAGCTTTCTTT
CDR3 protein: CASSYSRGGPINTEAFF

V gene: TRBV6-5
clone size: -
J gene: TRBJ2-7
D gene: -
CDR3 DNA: TGTGCCAGCAGTAGGACAGTGGATTGGGAGCAGTACTTC
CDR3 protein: CASSRTVDWEQYF

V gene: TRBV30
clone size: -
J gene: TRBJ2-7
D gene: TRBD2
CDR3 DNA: TGTGCCTGGAGTGGGGTGAGGGCGGGGGTCGTCTACGAGCAGTACTTC
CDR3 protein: CAWSGVRAGVVYEQYF

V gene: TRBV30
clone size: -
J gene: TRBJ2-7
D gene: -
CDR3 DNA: TGTGCCTGGAGTGTAAACGGGTCCGAGCAGTACTTC
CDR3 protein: CAWSVNGSEQYF

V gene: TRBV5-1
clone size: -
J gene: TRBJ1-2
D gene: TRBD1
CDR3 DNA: TGCGCCAGCAGCCCAGGACAGGGGCCCGGCTACACCTTC
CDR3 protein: CASSPGQGPGYTF

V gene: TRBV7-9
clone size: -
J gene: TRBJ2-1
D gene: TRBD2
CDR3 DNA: TGTGCCAGCAGCCCAAAGCGGGAGAGGGGCGATGAGCAGTTCTTC
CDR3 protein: CASSPKRERGDEQFF

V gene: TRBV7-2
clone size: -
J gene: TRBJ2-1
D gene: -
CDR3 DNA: TGTGCCAGCAGCTTATCGCGGCGGGGCAGGACCACAATGGAGCAGTTCTTC
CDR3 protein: CASSLSRRGRTTMEQFF

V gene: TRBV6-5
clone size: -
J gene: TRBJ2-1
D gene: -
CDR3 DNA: TGTGCCAGCAAACAAGCGGAGTCCTACAATGAGCAGTTCTTC
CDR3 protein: CASKQAESYNEQFF

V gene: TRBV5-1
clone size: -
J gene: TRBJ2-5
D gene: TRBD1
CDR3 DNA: TGCGCCAGCAGCTCCGCGGGACAGGGGCGAGAGACCCAGTACTTC
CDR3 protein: CASSSAGQGRETQYF

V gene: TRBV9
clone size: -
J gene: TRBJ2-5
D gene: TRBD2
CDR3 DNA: TGTGCCAGCAGCGTAGCCGGGAGGATGCTAGCGGGAGGAGAGACCCAGTACTTC
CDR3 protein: CASSVAGRMLAGGETQYF

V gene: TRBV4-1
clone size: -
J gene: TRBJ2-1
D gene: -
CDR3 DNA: TGCGCCAGCAGCCAGTCTGGACAGGAGCAGTTCTTC
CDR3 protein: CASSQSGQEQFF

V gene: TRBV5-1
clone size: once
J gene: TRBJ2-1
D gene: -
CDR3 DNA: TGCGCCAGCACTAGAGACTCCTACAATGAGCAGTTCTTC
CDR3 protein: CASTRDSYNEQFF

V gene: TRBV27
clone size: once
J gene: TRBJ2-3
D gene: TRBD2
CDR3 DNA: TGTGCCAGCAGTTTGCGGGAGCCCGCAGATACGCAGTATTTT
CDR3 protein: CASSLREPADTQYF

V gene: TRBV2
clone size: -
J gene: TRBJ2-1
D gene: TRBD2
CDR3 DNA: TGTGCCAGCAGCGCGGGACTAGCGGGAGGCCGCTCCTACAATGAGCAGTTCTTC
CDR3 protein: CASSAGLAGGRSYNEQFF

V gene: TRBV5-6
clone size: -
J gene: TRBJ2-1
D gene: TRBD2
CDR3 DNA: TGTGCCAGCAGCCGGGGACTATTGGACAATGAGCAGTTCTTC
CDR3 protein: CASSRGLLDNEQFF

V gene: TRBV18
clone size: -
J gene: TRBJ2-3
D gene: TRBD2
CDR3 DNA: TGTGCCAGCTCACCACCTTTACTAGCGGGAGAGGCTACGCAGTATTTT
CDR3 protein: CASSPPLLAGEATQYF

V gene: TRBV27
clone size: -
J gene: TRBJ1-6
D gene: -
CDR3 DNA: TGTGCCAGCAGTTTCAAAGCCGCAGGCCGGCATCTCCACTTT
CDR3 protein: CASSFKAAGRHLHF

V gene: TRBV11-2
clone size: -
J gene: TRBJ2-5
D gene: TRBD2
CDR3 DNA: TGTGCCAGCAGTCAGGGACTAGCGGGAAGGGAGACCCAGTACTTC
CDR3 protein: CASSQGLAGRETQYF

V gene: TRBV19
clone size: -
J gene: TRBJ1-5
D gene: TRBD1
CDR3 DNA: TGTGCCAGTAGCCGCTGGACAGGGGCCCAGCCCCAGCATTTT
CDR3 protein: CASSRWTGAQPQHF

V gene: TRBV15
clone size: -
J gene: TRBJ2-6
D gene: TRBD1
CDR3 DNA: TGTGCCACCAGCAGAGGGACAGGACCTCTTTCTGGGGCCAACGTCCTGACTTTC
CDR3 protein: CATSRGTGPLSGANVLTF

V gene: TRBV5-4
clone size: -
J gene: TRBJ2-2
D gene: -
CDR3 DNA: TGTGCCAGCAGCGGTGTGGCGGAGATGAACACCGGGGAGCTGTTTTTT
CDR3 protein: CASSGVAEMNTGELFF

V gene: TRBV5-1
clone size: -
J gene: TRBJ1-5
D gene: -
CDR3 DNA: TGCGCCAGCAGCTTGGCGGGGTATAGCAATCAGCCCCAGCATTTT
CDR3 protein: CASSLAGYSNQPQHF

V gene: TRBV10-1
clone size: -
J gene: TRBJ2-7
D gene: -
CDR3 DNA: TGCGCCAGCAGTGAGCCCTGGCGGGAAATGTACGAGCAGTACTTC
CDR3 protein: CASSEPWREMYEQYF

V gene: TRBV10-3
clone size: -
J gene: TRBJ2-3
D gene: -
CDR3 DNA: TGTGCCATGGGGGGAGCTTCGGGGCGCACAGATACGCAGTATTTT
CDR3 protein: CAMGGASGRTDTQYF

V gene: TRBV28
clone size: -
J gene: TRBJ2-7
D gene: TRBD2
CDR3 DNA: TGTGCCAGCAAGGGGACTAGCGGGAGTCGGTTGGGCTACGAGCAGTACTTC
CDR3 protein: CASKGTSGSRLGYEQYF

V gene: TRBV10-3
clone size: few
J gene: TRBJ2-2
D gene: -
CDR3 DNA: TGTGCCATCAGTGGAGACTTTTTGAACACCGGGGAGCTGTTTTTT
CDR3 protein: CAISGDFLNTGELFF

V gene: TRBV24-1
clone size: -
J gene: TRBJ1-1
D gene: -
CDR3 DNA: TGTGCCACCAGTGCAGCCTTCGGGATCGTTGTTGAGGAAGCTTTCTTT
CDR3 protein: CATSAAFGIVVEEAFF